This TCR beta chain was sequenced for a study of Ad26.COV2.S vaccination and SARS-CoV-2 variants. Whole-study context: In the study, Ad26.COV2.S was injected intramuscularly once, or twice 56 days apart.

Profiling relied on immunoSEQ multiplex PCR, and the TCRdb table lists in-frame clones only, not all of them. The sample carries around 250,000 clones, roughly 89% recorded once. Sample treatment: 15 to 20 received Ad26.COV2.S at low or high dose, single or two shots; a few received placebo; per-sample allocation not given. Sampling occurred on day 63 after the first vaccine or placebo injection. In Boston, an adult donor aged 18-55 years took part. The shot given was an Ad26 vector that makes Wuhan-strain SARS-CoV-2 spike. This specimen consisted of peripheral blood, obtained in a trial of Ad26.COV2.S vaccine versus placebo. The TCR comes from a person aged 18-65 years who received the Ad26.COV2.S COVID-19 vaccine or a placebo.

Written as DNA, the CDR3 is TGTGCCAGCAGCTTGAAGCCCACGGGGGACGGCTACACCTTC. Its protein product is CASSLKPTGDGYTF. The rearrangement joins TRBV5-6 to TRBJ1-2; a possible D gene is TRBD1 (5 bases). V was cut by 1 base and J by 8 bases, with 15 bases left in between. The CDR3 runs to 14 residues. CDR1 and CDR2 from the germline V gene are SGHDT and YYEEEE.